Shown below are 17 T cell receptor beta chains from a single sample sequenced in a study of identical twins. From the 5' RACE reads, TCRdb called clonotypes with MiXCR, one entry per CDR3 protein. Of about 430,000 distinct CDR3 sequences listed, under 20% are singletons. Sequenced: naive T cells sorted from blood. The receptor set was obtained from a man aged 45-65 years in good health.

The sample holds many counts of this clonotype. The V gene is TRBV29-1, the J gene TRBJ1-1, with D tentatively TRBD1 (5 bases). Germline CDR1 SQVTM, CDR2 ANQGSEA. The V end lost 4 bases, the J end lost 0 bases, and 12 bases lay between the germline ends. This CDR3 is 14 amino acids long. The CDR3 nucleotides are TGCAGCGTTGTCCAGGACAATGTGAACACTGAAGCTTTCTTT. Its protein product is CSVVQDNVNTEAFF.

This clonotype was detected only a few times. One junction end disagrees with the germline gene, perhaps due to a read error. This chain uses TRBV7-7 with TRBJ2-2; 7 nucleotides agree with TRBD1. This CDR3 is 15 amino acids long. Germline assignment: CDR1 SSHAT and CDR2 FNYEAQ (reference sequence). The CDR3 loop is CASSLQGLGTGELFF. CDR3 DNA sequence: TGTGCTAGCAGCTTACAGGGGTTGGGAACCGGGGAGCTGTTTTTT.

The gene calls are TRBV7-2 and TRBJ1-3; D is uncertain. V lost 4 bases to trimming and J lost 0 bases, with 10 bases between them. The V gene's germline CDR1 is SGHTA and CDR2 FQGNSA. This CDR3 is 15 amino acids long. The CDR3 region has the DNA TGTGCCAGCAGCTCCTATATATACTCTGGAAACACCATATATTTT. It specifies CASSSYIYSGNTIYF.

This clonotype was counted a few times. V usage is TRBV10-2 and J usage is TRBJ2-5; a weak D match, TRBD1 (6 bases). CDR1 WSHSY and CDR2 SAAADI come from the germline V gene. The CDR3 is made up of 18 amino acids. The V end was cut by 5 bases, the J end by 0 bases, with 22 bases between. The CDR3 here is CASSQRGSGADYQETQYF. CDR3 coding DNA: TGCGCCAGCAGTCAAAGGGGGTCAGGGGCGGATTACCAAGAGACCCAGTACTTC.

This clonotype was counted a few times. The chain employs TRBV4-2 and TRBJ2-3, with D perhaps matching TRBD1 or TRBD2 (6 bases each). CDR1 is LGHNA and CDR2 is YNFKEQ in the germline V gene. V was pared by 0 bases and J by 2 bases, with 12 bases between. This CDR3 spans 16 amino acids. For the CDR3, the DNA is TGTGCCAGCAGCCAAGAGGGGGGCCCCTACACAGATACGCAGTATTTT. This encodes CASSQEGGPYTDTQYF.

This clonotype was seen ten or more times. The chain joins TRBV7-9 to TRBJ2-7; 9 nucleotides agree with TRBD1. V trimming: 5 bases; J trimming: 5 bases; junction bases outside the gene matches: 7. The CDR3 has 14 amino acids. The V gene's germline CDR1 is SEHNR and CDR2 FQNEAQ (reference sequence). The chain's CDR3 is CASSPRTGVHEQYF. The CDR3 region has the DNA TGTGCCAGCAGCCCCCGGACAGGGGTCCACGAGCAGTACTTC. Complete variable domain (other parts from reference TRBV7-9 and TRBJ2-7): DTGVSQNPRHKITKRGQNVTFRCDPISEHNRLYWYRQTLGQGPEFLTYFQNEAQLEKSRLLSDRFSAERPKGSFSTLEIQRTEQGDSAMYLCASSPRTGVHEQYFGPGTRLTVT.

This chain joins TRBV29-1 and TRBJ2-2; a possible D gene is TRBD2 (6 bases). This CDR3 comprises 14 residues. The V end was cut by 3 bases, the J end by 2 bases, with 10 bases between. The germline V gene has CDR1 SQVTM and CDR2 ANQGSEA. CDR3 coding DNA: TGCAGCGTTGAGGCGGGGCTTAACACCGGGGAGCTGTTTTTT. It is translated as CSVEAGLNTGELFF.

V gene TRBV7-9 combines with J gene TRBJ1-3, with D unresolved. The germline V gene encodes CDR1 SEHNR and CDR2 FQNEAQ (reference sequence). CDR3 length equals 15 residues. V was pared by 1 base and J by 2 bases, with 9 bases between. The CDR3 nucleotides are TGTGCCAGCAGCTTAGGAGGGTCGGCTGGAAACACCATATATTTT. It is translated as CASSLGGSAGNTIYF.

The CDR3 nucleotides read TGTGCCAGCAGCTTAAAGCTAGCGGCCATAGATGAGCAGTTCTTC. Its protein product is CASSLKLAAIDEQFF. The V gene is TRBV7-8, the J gene TRBJ2-1; 7 bases align to TRBD2. V shed 2 bases and J 8 bases; nucleotides not matched to a gene: 9. This CDR3 spans 15 amino acids. Germline V gives CDR1 SGHVS, CDR2 FQNEAQ.

The table lists this clonotype with many counts. The V gene is TRBV7-8, the J gene TRBJ1-2; 7 bases match TRBD1. V was pared by 4 bases and J by 4 bases, with 12 bases of the junction left unmatched. Germline CDR1 reads SGHVS; CDR2 reads FQNEAQ. The CDR3 totals 16 residues. This CDR3 reads CASSSIKRTGGYGYTF. As DNA, the CDR3 is TGTGCCAGCAGCTCAATTAAAAGGACAGGCGGCTATGGCTACACCTTC.

This clonotype came up a few times. The chain recombines TRBV20-1 with TRBJ2-7; 7 bases map to TRBD2. The germline V gene has CDR1 DFQATT and CDR2 SNEGSKA (reference sequence). Trimming took 2 bases from V and 3 from J; bases not matched to a gene: 7. CDR3 length: 14 amino acids. CDR3 in DNA: TGCAGTGCTAGAAATCACAAGCGGGGCTACGAGCAGTACTTC. Its protein product is CSARNHKRGYEQYF.

This clonotype has a handful of counts. This chain links TRBV29-1 with TRBJ2-3, with 11 bases that match TRBD2. The germline gives CDR1 SQVTM, CDR2 ANQGSEA. With 2 bases clipped from V and 1 base from J, the junction kept 20 bases outside the gene matches. CDR3 size: 21 residues. CDR3 nucleotides: TGCAGCGTTGAACAACCCAAGCCCCCCCCGCTAGCGGGAGGCCGCACAGATACGCAGTATTTT. This codes for CSVEQPKPPPLAGGRTDTQYF.

This clonotype was detected a few times. The genes are TRBV5-4 and TRBJ2-5; 8 nucleotides line up with TRBD2. Germline assignment: CDR1 SGHNT and CDR2 YYREEE (reference sequence). With V trimmed by 3 bases and J by 5 bases, 12 bases remained unmatched. The CDR3 consists of 16 residues. The CDR3 nucleotides read TGTGCCAGCAGCTACAGTAGGGCGGGAGGTCGGGAGACCCAGTACTTC. This codes for CASSYSRAGGRETQYF.

The chain combines TRBV6-2 or TRBV6-3 with TRBJ1-1, with 8 bases matching TRBD1. Trimming took 6 bases from V and 4 from J; bases not matched to a gene: 13. The germline V gene has CDR1 MNHEY and CDR2 SVGEGT. The length of the CDR3 is 16 residues. The CDR3 DNA sequence: TGTGCCAGCAGCGGACAGGGTCTAATAGCGGGCACTGAAGCTTTCTTT. This gives the protein CASSGQGLIAGTEAFF.

This clonotype was seen a handful of times. The V and J genes are TRBV25-1 and TRBJ2-5; 8 positions match TRBD1. The CDR3 is 15 amino acids. J gave up 5 bases and V 6 bases, and 11 bases lay outside the gene matches. In germline, CDR1 is MGHDK, CDR2 SYGVNS. CDR3 nucleotide sequence: TGTGCCAGCAGCCCCTTCTCAGGGGGCACGGAGACCCAGTACTTC. Residues: CASSPFSGGTETQYF.

Relative to its sample, this clonotype is medium-sized. The chain combines TRBV6-1 with TRBJ2-3; D is perhaps TRBD2 (6 bases). The CDR3 contains 14 residues. From germline, CDR1 is MNHNS and CDR2 SASEGT. The V end was cut by 7 bases, the J end by 2 bases, with 13 bases between. CDR3: CASMDRGLTDTQYF. CDR3 DNA sequence: TGTGCCAGCATGGACCGGGGACTCACAGATACGCAGTATTTT.

V and J are TRBV4-2 and TRBJ2-3; 7 bases fit TRBD2. In germline, CDR1 is LGHNA, CDR2 YNFKEQ. V lost 4 bases and J lost 7; bases outside the gene matches: 14. The CDR3 spans 16 residues. The CDR3 here is CASSPHTGGEGNTQYF. In DNA, the CDR3 is TGTGCCAGCAGCCCCCACACGGGGGGTGAAGGGAATACGCAGTATTTT.